Presented here are 5 T cell receptor beta chains from one specimen sequenced in a study of T cell clones after liver transplantation. TCRbeta sequences of proliferating CFSE-low MLR cells were labeled alloreactive. Their recognized antigens are unknown. TCRdb keeps only in-frame clones here, not all; method: immunoSEQ multiplex PCR. In the table there are about 4,800 clones, about two fifths of which are singletons. Sequences were obtained from CD4+ T cells from cultured PBMCs. These receptor sequences come from a human patient who received a liver transplant. The graft donor may have contributed some T cells.

This clone qualifies as medium-sized. The chain couples TRBV2 to TRBJ2-5; the match to TRBD1 covers 8 bases. CDR3 length equals 13 residues. V lost 8 bases, J lost 1 base, and 3 bases stayed unmatched. Germline lookup yields CDR1 SNHLY and CDR2 FYNNEI. The CDR3 spells CASGGQGQETQYF. The CDR3 DNA is TGTGCCAGCGGAGGACAGGGCCAAGAGACCCAGTACTTC.

This clone was seen only once. This sequence joins TRBV2 and TRBJ1-4; possible D gene TRBD1, 5 bases. Germline CDR1 SNHLY, CDR2 FYNNEI. Deletions cut 5 bases from V and 0 bases from J, with 13 bases between. The CDR3 spans 16 residues. CDR3 protein: CASSRQMNPTNEKLFF. CDR3 sequence (DNA): TGTGCCAGCAGTAGACAGATGAACCCAACTAATGAAAAACTGTTTTTT.

This chain connects TRBV6-1 to TRBJ1-1; unclear D gene. Germline CDR1 and CDR2: MNHNS and SASEGT. This CDR3 has 14 residues. V lost 5 bases to trimming and J lost 1 base, with 11 bases between them. CDR3 residues: CASSPLYQNTEAFF. The CDR3 DNA reads TGTGCCAGCAGTCCCCTCTACCAGAACACTGAAGCTTTCTTT.

The rearrangement uses TRBV7-8 and TRBJ2-1; D assignment may be TRBD1 or TRBD2 (5 bases each). V dropped 5 bases and J dropped 6 bases, with 20 bases sitting between them. The CDR3 is 16 amino acids. Germline assignment: CDR1 SGHVS and CDR2 FQNEAQ. CDR3 DNA sequence: TGTGCCAGCAGCCTCCACGACAGCTCAGGAGGCAATGAGCAGTTCTTC. Its protein is CASSLHDSSGGNEQFF.

This clone was counted only a few times. The genes are TRBV20-1 and TRBJ2-5; no definite D call. CDR3 length: 11 amino acids. Germline V gives CDR1 DFQATT, CDR2 SNEGSKA (reference sequence). V was cut by 3 bases and J by 2 bases, with 4 bases left in between. CDR3 protein: CSARQQETQYF. The CDR3 DNA sequence: TGCAGTGCTAGGCAGCAAGAGACCCAGTACTTC.